The text below deals with one T cell receptor (beta chain). The entry originates in a study of blood T cells in healthy people across ages. CDR1 is SGHRS and CDR2 is YFSETQ in the germline V gene. CDR3 size: 15 residues. J lost 8 bases, V lost 4 bases, and 9 bases had no gene match. Alongside a J-beta primer mix, a sample-barcoded 5' primer served in a second PCR lasting 7 to 11 cycles. One entry per CDR3 protein results from TCRdb running MiXCR on the 5' RACE reads. The table records some 800,000 distinct CDR3 sequences, under 45% of them present only once. The sample comprised blood. The chain recombines TRBV5-1 with TRBJ1-4; 9 nucleotides agree with TRBD1. The TCR sequence derives from a man aged 60 to 69 in good health. The CDR3 DNA reads as TGCGCCAGCAGCCCGTGGACAGGGGAAGGAGAAAAACTGTTTTTT. It is translated as CASSPWTGEGEKLFF.